This T cell receptor beta chain appears in the sequencing data of a study of T cell responses to AZD1222 COVID-19 vaccine. The ends were cut back, 7 bases at V and 1 base at J, with 25 bases in the middle. Germline V gene lookup returns CDR1 SQVTM and CDR2 ANQGSEA. The CDR3 covers 17 residues. Doses given second, at about 4 or about 12 weeks, were pooled. Measured with immunoSEQ multiplex PCR; TCRdb has only the in-frame clones, and not every one. The data contain about 110,000 clones, about 90% of them singletons. For this clone: Its specificity is unknown.

Overall study results and limits: Clonal diversity was possibly underestimated, and the donors were mostly white British, with more females. Unmutated variant regions are reportedly targeted by nearly half of spike-specific TCRs.

This chain uses TRBV29-1 with TRBJ1-1; maybe TRBD1 (5 bases). The sample consisted of peripheral blood, taken 28 days after the second AZD1222 dose. This TCR was recovered from an adult who received the AZD1222 COVID-19 vaccine. CDR3 region: CSAGGSLNTLWNTEAFF. The CDR3 DNA reads as TGCAGCGCCGGGGGAAGCTTGAACACGTTGTGGAACACTGAAGCTTTCTTT.